The 3 T cell receptor beta chains below were found in one sample sequenced in a study of blood T cell repertoires in COVID-19. TCRdb keeps only in-frame clones here, not all; method: immunoSEQ multiplex PCR. Here the sample spans fewer than 400,000 clones, roughly 85% being singletons. Sequencing input: PBMCs or T cells enriched from blood (not recorded which). These receptors originate from a woman aged 25 to 39 who had been exposed to COVID-19.

The chain has TRBV5-4 and TRBJ2-2, with TRBD2 matching over 7 bases. The CDR3 contains 15 residues. The V gene end was trimmed by 2 bases and the J gene end by 4 bases; junction bases not matched to a gene: 5. The germline CDR1 and CDR2 sequences are SGHNT and YYREEE (reference sequence). DNA for the CDR3: TGTGCCAGCAGCTTTAAGCGGGGTAGCACCGGGGAGCTGTTTTTT. Translating it yields CASSFKRGSTGELFF.

V gene TRBV29-1 combines with J gene TRBJ1-4, with D perhaps matching TRBD1 (6 bases). Trimming stripped 7 bases from V and 8 bases from J, with 14 bases between. The CDR3 is 12 residues long. Per the germline V gene, CDR1 is SQVTM and CDR2 is ANQGSEA. CDR3 nucleotide sequence: TGCAGCGCCGGGCAGGGGAACGAAAAACTGTTTTTT. Its translation: CSAGQGNEKLFF.

The chain is built from TRBV13 and TRBJ1-1; D unresolved. The CDR3 length is 15 residues. V lost 5 bases, J lost 0 bases, and 13 bases lay in between. Germline-derived CDR1 and CDR2 are PRHDT and FYEKMQ (reference sequence). CDR3 bases: TGTGCCAGCAGCCCTCATGGCCCCATGAACACTGAAGCTTTCTTT. Its protein product is CASSPHGPMNTEAFF.